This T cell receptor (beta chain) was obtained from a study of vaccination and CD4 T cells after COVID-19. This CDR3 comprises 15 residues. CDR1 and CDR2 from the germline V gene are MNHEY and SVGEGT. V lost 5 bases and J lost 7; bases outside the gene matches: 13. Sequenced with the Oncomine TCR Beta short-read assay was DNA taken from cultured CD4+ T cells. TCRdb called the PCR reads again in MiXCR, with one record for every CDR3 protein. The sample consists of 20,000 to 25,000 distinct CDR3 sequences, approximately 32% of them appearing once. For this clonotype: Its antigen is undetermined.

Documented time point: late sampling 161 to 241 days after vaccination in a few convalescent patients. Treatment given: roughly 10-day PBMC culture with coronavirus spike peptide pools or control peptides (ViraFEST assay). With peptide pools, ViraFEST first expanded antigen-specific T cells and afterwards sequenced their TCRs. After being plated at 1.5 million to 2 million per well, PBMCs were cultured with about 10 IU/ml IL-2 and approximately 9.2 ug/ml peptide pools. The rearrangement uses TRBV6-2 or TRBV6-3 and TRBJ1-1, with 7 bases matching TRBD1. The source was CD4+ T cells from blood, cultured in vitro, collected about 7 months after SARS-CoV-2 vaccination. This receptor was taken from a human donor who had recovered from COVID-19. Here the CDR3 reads CASSRTPTGDFEAFF. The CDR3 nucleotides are TGTGCCAGCAGTCGCACTCCCACAGGGGACTTTGAAGCTTTCTTT.